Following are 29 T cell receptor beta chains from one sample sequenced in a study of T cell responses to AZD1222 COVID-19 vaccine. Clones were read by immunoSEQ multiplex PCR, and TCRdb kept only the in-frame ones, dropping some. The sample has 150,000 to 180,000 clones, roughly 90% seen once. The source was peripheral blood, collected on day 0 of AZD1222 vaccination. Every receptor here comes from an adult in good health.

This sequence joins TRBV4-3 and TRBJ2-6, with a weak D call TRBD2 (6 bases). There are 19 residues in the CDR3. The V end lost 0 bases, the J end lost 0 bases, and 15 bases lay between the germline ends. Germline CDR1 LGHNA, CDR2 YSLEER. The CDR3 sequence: CASSQDAAREDSGANVLTF. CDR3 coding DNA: TGCGCCAGCAGCCAAGATGCGGCCAGGGAGGACTCTGGGGCCAACGTCCTGACTTTC.

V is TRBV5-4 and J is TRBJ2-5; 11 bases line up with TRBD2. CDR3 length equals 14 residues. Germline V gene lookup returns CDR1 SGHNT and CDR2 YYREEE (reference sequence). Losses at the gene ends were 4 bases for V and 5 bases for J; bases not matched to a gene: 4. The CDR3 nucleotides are TGTGCCAGCAGCACTAGCGGGGGAGAGGAGACCCAGTACTTC. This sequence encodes CASSTSGGEETQYF.

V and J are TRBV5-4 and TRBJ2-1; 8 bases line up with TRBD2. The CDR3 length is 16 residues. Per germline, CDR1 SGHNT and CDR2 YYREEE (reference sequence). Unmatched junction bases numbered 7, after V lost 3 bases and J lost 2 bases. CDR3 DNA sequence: TGTGCCAGCAGCTGGCAGGGGCGGGGGGCCTACAATGAGCAGTTCTTC. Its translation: CASSWQGRGAYNEQFF.

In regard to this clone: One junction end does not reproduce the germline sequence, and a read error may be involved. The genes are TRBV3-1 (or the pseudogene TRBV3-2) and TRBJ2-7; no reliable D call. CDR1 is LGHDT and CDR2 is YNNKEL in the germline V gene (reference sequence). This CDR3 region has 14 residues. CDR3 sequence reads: CASSQVLNSHEQYF. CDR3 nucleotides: TGTGCCAGCAGCCAAGTATTAAACTCCCACGAGCAGTACTTC.

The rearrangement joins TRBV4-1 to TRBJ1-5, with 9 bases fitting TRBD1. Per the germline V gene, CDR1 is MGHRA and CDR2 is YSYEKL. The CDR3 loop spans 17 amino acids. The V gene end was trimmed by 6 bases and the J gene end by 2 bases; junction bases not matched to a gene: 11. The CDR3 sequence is CASSRVQGAGGNQPQHF. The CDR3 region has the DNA TGCGCCAGCAGTCGAGTACAGGGGGCGGGGGGCAATCAGCCCCAGCATTTT.

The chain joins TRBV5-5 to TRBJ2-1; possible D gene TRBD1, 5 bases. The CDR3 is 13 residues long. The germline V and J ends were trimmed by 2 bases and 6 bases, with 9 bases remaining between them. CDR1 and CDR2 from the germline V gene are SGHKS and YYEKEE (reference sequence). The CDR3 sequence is CASSFLGPNEQFF. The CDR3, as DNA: TGTGCCAGCAGCTTTTTGGGGCCCAATGAGCAGTTCTTC. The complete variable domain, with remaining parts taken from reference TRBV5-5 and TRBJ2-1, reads DAGVTQSPTHLIKTRGQQVTLRCSPISGHKSVSWYQQVLGQGPQFIFQYYEKEERGRGNFPDRFSARQFPNYSSELNVNALLLGDSALYLCASSFLGPNEQFFGPGTRLTVL.

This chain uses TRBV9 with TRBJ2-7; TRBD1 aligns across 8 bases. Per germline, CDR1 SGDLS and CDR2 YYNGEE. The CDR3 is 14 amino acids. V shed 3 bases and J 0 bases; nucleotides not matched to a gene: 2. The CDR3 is CASSATGDSYEQYF. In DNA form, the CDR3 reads TGTGCCAGCAGCGCGACAGGGGACTCCTACGAGCAGTACTTC.

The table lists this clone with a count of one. The CDR3 loop reads CASSQGTGGVETQYF. CDR3 DNA: TGCGCCAGCAGCCAGGGGACCGGGGGAGTAGAGACCCAGTACTTC. The chain combines TRBV5-1 with TRBJ2-5; the D gene could be TRBD1 or TRBD2 (6 bases each). The CDR3 runs to 15 residues. The V gene lost 4 bases and the J gene lost 4 bases, with 17 bases spanning the gap. Germline CDR1 reads SGHRS; CDR2 reads YFSETQ.

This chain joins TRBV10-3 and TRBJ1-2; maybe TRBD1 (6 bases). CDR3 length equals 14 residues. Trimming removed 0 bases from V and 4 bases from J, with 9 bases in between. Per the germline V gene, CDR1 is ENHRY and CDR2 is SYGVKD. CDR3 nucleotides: TGTGCCATCAGTGAGTCAATACAGGGCTATGGCTACACCTTC. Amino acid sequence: CAISESIQGYGYTF.

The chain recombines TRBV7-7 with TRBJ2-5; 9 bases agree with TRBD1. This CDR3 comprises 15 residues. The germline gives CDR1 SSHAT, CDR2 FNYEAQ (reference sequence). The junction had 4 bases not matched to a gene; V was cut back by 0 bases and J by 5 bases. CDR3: CASSLATGGLETQYF. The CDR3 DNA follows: TGTGCCAGCAGCTTAGCCACAGGGGGCCTCGAGACCCAGTACTTC.

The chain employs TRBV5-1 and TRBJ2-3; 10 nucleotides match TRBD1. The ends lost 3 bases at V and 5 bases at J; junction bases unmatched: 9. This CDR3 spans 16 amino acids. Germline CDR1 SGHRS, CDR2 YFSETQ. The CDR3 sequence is CASSSGATGGKDTQYF. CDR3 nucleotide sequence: TGCGCCAGCAGCTCGGGAGCGACAGGGGGCAAAGATACGCAGTATTTT.

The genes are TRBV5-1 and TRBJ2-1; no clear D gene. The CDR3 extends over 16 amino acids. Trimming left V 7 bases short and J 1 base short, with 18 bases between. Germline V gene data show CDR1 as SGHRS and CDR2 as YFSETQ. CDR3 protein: CASARGFGTSYNEQFF. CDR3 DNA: TGCGCCAGCGCCCGTGGTTTCGGTACTTCCTACAATGAGCAGTTCTTC.

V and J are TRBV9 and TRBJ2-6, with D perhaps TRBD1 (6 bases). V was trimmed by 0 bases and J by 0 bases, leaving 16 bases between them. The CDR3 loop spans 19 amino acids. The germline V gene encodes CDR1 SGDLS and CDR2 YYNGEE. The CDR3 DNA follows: TGTGCCAGCAGCGTAGTAGGCCAGGGGAAAAACTCTGGGGCCAACGTCCTGACTTTC. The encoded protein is CASSVVGQGKNSGANVLTF. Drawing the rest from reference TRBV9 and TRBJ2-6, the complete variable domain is DSGVTQTPKHLITATGQRVTLRCSPRSGDLSVYWYQQSLDQGLQFLIQYYNGEERAKGNILERFSAQQFPDLHSELNLSSLELGDSALYFCASSVVGQGKNSGANVLTFGAGSRLTVL.

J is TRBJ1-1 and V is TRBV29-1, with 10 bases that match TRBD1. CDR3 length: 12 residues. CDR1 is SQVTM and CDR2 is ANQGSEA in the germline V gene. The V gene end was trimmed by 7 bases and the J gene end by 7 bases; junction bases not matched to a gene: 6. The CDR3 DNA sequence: TGCAGCGGGGCCCGGGACAGGGGTGAAGCTTTCTTT. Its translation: CSGARDRGEAFF.

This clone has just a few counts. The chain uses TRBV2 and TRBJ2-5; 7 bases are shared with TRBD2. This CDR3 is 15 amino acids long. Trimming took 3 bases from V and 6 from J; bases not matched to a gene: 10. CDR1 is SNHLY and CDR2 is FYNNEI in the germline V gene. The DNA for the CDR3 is TGTGCCAGCAGTGAGGACGGAGGAGCGGGGAAGACCCAGTACTTC. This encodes CASSEDGGAGKTQYF. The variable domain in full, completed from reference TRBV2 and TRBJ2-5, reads EPEVTQTPSHQVTQMGQEVILRCVPISNHLYFYWYRQILGQKVEFLVSFYNNEISEKSEIFDDQFSVERPDGSNFTLKIRSTKLEDSAMYFCASSEDGGAGKTQYFGPGTRLLVL.

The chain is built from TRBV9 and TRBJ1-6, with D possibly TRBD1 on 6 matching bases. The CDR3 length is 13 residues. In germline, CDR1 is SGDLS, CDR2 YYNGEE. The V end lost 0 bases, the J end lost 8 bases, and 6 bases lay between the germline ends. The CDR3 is CASSVDRDSPLHF. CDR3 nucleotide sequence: TGTGCCAGCAGCGTAGACAGGGATTCACCCCTCCACTTT.

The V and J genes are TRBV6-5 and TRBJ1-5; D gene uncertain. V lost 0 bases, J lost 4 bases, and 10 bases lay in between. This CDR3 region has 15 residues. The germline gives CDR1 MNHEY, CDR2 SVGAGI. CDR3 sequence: CASSYSKQQNQPQHF. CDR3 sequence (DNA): TGTGCCAGCAGTTACTCGAAACAGCAAAATCAGCCCCAGCATTTT.

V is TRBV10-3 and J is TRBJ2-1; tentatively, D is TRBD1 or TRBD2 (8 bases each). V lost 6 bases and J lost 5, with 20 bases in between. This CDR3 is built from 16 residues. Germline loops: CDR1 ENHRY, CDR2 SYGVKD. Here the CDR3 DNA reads TGTGCCATCAGCGTCGGGACAGGTAGCGGGGACAATGAGCAGTTCTTC. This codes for CAISVGTGSGDNEQFF.

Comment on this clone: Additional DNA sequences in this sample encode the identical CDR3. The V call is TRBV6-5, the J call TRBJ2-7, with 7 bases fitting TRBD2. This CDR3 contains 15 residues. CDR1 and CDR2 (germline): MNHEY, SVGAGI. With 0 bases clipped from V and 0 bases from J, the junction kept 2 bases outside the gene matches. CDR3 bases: TGTGCCAGCAGTTACTCGGGAGGGAGCTCCTACGAGCAGTACTTC. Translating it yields CASSYSGGSSYEQYF.

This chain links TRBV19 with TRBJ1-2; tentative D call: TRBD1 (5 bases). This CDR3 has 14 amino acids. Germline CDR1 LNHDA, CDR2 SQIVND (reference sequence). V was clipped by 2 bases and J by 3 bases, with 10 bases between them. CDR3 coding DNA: TGTGCCAGTAGTATAAAAGGGGCTGACTATGGCTACACCTTC. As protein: CASSIKGADYGYTF.

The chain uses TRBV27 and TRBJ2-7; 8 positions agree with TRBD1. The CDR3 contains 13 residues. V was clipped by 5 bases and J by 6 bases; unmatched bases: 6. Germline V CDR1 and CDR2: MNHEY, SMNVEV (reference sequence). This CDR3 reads CASSQGQGTEQYF. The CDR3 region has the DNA TGTGCCAGCAGTCAAGGACAGGGTACCGAGCAGTACTTC.

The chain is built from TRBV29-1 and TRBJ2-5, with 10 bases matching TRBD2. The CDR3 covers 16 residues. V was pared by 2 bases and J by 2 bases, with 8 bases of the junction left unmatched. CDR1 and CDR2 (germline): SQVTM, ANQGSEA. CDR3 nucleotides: TGCAGCGTTGAAACTAGCGGGGATAGATATCAAGAGACCCAGTACTTC. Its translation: CSVETSGDRYQETQYF.

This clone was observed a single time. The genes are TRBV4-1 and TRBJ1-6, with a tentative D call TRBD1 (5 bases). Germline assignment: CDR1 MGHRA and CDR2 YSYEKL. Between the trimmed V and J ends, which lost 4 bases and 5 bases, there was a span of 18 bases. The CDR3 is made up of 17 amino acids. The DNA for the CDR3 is TGCGCCAGCAGCCCAAGACATCAGGGAAAAGATAATTCACCCCTCCACTTT. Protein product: CASSPRHQGKDNSPLHF.

Here the CDR3 reads CASGSPSGETEAFF. For the CDR3, the DNA is TGTGCTAGTGGTAGCCCCTCAGGGGAAACTGAAGCTTTCTTT. The rearrangement uses TRBV12-5 and TRBJ1-1; possible D gene TRBD1, 6 bases. V dropped 5 bases and J dropped 5 bases, with 15 bases sitting between them. The CDR3 covers 14 residues. Looked up from germline, CDR1 is LGHNT and CDR2 is FRNRAP.

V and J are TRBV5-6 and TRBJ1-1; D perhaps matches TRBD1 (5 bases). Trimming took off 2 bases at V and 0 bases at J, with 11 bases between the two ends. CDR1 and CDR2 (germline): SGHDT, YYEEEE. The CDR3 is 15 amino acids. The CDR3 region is CASSFSGTLNTEAFF. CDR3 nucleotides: TGTGCCAGCAGCTTCTCAGGGACCCTGAACACTGAAGCTTTCTTT.

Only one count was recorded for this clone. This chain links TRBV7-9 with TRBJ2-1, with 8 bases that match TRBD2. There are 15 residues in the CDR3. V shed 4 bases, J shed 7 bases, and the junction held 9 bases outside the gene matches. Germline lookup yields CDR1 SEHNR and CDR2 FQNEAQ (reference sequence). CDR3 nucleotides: TGTGCCAGCAGCTCCCGGGTAGCGGGGCAGAATGAGCAGTTCTTC. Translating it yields CASSSRVAGQNEQFF.

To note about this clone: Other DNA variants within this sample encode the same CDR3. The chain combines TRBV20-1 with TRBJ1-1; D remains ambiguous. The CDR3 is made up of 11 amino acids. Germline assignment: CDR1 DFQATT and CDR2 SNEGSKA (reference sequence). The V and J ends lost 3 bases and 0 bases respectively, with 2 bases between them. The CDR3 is CSARLNTEAFF. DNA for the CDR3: TGCAGTGCTAGGTTGAACACTGAAGCTTTCTTT.

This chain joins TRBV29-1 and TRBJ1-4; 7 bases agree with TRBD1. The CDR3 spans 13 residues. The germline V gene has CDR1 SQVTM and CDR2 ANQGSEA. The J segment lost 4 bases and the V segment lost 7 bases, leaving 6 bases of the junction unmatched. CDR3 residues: CSGRQGDNEKLFF. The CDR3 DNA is TGCAGCGGGCGACAGGGAGATAATGAAAAACTGTTTTTT.

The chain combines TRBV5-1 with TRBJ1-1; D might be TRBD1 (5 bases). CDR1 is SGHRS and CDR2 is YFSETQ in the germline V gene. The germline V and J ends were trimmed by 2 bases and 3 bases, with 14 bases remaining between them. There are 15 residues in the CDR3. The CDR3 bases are TGCGCCAGCAGCTTTACGGGGCCGAGGGACACTGAAGCTTTCTTT. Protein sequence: CASSFTGPRDTEAFF.